This paragraph covers one T cell receptor beta chain sequence. Its specificity is unknown. Patients in the study, people with chemo-refractory metastatic non-small-cell lung cancer, received focal radiation plus ipilimumab CTLA-4 blockade. TCRdb's copy holds only in-frame clones and misses some; the assay was immunoSEQ multiplex PCR. The sample lists some 40,000 clones, 75% to 85% seen once, with around a quarter in the top ten. The data were taken from a study of radiotherapy plus CTLA-4 blockade in lung cancer. Whole-study results and caveats: Researchers report tumor-derived TCR clones expanding in blood after radiotherapy plus ipilimumab.

This CDR3 is built from 16 residues. The germline gives CDR1 SGHVS, CDR2 FQNEAQ. Deletions cut 1 base from V and 0 bases from J, with 11 bases between. This specimen consisted of peripheral blood, obtained from a patient treated with radiotherapy plus ipilimumab. The rearrangement links TRBV7-8 to TRBJ2-3, with D possibly TRBD2 on 5 matching bases. The source is a human donor with non-small cell lung cancer that progressed on radiotherapy plus ipilimumab. The CDR3 DNA follows: TGTGCCAGCAGCTTAGAGATTGGGAGTAGCACAGATACGCAGTATTTT. This gives the protein CASSLEIGSSTDTQYF.